The clone carrying this T cell receptor (beta chain) was observed a handful of times. This sample was taken from a study of patients and donors after allogeneic stem cell transplantation. Germline lookup yields CDR1 SGHTA and CDR2 FQGNSA. Between the trimmed V and J ends, which lost 4 bases and 1 base, there was a span of 11 bases. The CDR3 is 15 amino acids. TCRdb passed the RT-PCR reads through MiXCR, listing each CDR3 protein once. The repertoire has about 960,000 distinct CDR3 sequences, around 17% of them found once; the top ten carry under 6.5%. The TCR comes from a human donor who was either an allogeneic HSCT recipient or a stem cell or donor lymphocyte infusion donor (not recorded which). It is not recorded whose cells these are; they may come from a transplant donor. V usage is TRBV7-2 and J usage is TRBJ1-3, with D perhaps TRBD1 (5 bases). Source material: blood, either unsorted or a sorted T cell fraction (not recorded which). CDR3 sequence (DNA): TGTGCCAGCAGCTCACGCAGGGTTTCTGGAAACACCATATATTTT. Translated, it gives CASSSRRVSGNTIYF.